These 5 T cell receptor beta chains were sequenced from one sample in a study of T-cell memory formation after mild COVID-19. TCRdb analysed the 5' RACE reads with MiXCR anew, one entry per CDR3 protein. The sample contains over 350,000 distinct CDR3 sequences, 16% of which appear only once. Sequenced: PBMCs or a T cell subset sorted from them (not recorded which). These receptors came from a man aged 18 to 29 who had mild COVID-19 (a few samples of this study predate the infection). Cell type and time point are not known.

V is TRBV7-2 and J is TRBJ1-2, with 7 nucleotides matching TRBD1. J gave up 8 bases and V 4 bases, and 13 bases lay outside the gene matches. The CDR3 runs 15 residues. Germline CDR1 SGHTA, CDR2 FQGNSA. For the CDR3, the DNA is TGTGCCAGCAGCTCGGGCCCAGACAGGGTTTGGGGCTACACCTTC. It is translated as CASSSGPDRVWGYTF.

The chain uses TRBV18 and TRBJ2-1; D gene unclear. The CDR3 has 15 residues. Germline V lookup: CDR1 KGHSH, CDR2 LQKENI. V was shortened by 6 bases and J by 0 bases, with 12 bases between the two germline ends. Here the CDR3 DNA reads TGTGCCAGCTCCCTCCAACCGAGCTCCTACAATGAGCAGTTCTTC. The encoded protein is CASSLQPSSYNEQFF.

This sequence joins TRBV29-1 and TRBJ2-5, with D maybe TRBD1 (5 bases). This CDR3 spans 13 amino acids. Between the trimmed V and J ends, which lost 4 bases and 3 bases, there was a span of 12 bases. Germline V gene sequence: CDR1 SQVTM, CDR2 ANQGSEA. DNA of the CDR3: TGCAGCGTTGTTGGGGCCGGAAAAGAGACCCAGTACTTC. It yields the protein CSVVGAGKETQYF.

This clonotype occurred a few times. Here the CDR3 reads CASSQGQGGWGPQHF. For the CDR3, the DNA is TGCGCCAGCAGCCAAGGACAAGGAGGTTGGGGGCCCCAGCATTTT. This chain joins TRBV4-1 and TRBJ1-5; D gene unclear. Trimming pared 1 base from V and 9 bases from J, leaving 16 bases between. In germline, CDR1 is MGHRA, CDR2 YSYEKL. CDR3 length: 15 residues.

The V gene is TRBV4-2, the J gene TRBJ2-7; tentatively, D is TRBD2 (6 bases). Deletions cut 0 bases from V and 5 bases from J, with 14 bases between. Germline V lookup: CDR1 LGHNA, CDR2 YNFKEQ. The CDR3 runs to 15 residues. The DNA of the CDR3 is TGTGCCAGCAGCCAAGATTTAGCCGGGGGTCACGAGCAGTACTTC. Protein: CASSQDLAGGHEQYF.